The rows below give T cell receptor beta chains drawn from one sample of a study of cytomegalovirus exposure and HLA in healthy donors. Only in-frame clones appear in the TCRdb table, and some are missing; sequencing was by immunoSEQ multiplex PCR. The repertoire holds 95,000 to 150,000 clones, with about 84% as singletons. Sequenced material: PBMCs. These receptors were collected from a man between 40 and 49 years old in good health and CMV-seronegative. Both conserved end residues are part of each CDR3. A D gene is named only where the DNA matches it firmly. Not all rows give a size; the values are once, few, many and, for expanded clones, a class.

abundance: NA; d_gene: NA; v_gene: TRBV4-1; j_gene: TRBJ2-2; CDR3aa: CASSQDVTSGELFF; CDR3nt: TGCGCCAGCAGCCAAGATGTGACTTCCGGGGAGCTGTTTTTT
abundance: NA; d_gene: TRBD1; v_gene: TRBV28; j_gene: TRBJ2-5; CDR3aa: CASSPTGGEETQYF; CDR3nt: TGTGCCAGCAGCCCGACAGGGGGCGAAGAGACCCAGTACTTC
abundance: NA; d_gene: TRBD2; v_gene: TRBV15; j_gene: TRBJ2-3; CDR3aa: CATSRGSGLHTDTQYF; CDR3nt: TGTGCCACCAGCAGAGGATCGGGACTACACACAGATACGCAGTATTTT
abundance: NA; d_gene: NA; v_gene: TRBV5-8; j_gene: TRBJ1-4; CDR3aa: CASSLDRAARNEKLFF; CDR3nt: TGTGCCAGCAGCTTGGACAGGGCGGCGAGAAATGAAAAACTGTTTTTT
abundance: NA; d_gene: NA; v_gene: TRBV27; j_gene: TRBJ1-5; CDR3aa: CASMAPGGNQPQHF; CDR3nt: TGTGCCAGCATGGCCCCAGGGGGCAATCAGCCCCAGCATTTT
abundance: NA; d_gene: NA; v_gene: TRBV19; j_gene: TRBJ1-5; CDR3aa: CASSMALGQNQPQHF; CDR3nt: TGTGCCAGTAGTATGGCCTTAGGACAGAATCAGCCCCAGCATTTT
abundance: NA; d_gene: TRBD1; v_gene: TRBV7-9; j_gene: TRBJ2-7; CDR3aa: CASSWWTGTTYEQYF; CDR3nt: TGTGCCAGCAGCTGGTGGACAGGGACCACCTACGAGCAGTACTTC
abundance: NA; d_gene: NA; v_gene: TRBV7-3; j_gene: TRBJ1-2; CDR3aa: CASSLAGMNGYTF; CDR3nt: TGTGCCAGCAGCTTAGCAGGGATGAATGGCTACACCTTC
abundance: NA; d_gene: TRBD2; v_gene: TRBV7-2; j_gene: TRBJ2-7; CDR3aa: CASSFGTSGPYEQYF; CDR3nt: TGTGCCAGCAGCTTCGGGACTAGCGGCCCCTACGAGCAGTACTTC
abundance: NA; d_gene: NA; v_gene: TRBV11-2; j_gene: TRBJ1-1; CDR3aa: CASSRGQLNTEAFF; CDR3nt: TGTGCCAGCAGCAGAGGACAGTTGAACACTGAAGCTTTCTTT
abundance: few; d_gene: NA; v_gene: TRBV9; j_gene: TRBJ1-5; CDR3aa: CASSVGGSNQPQHF; CDR3nt: TGTGCCAGCAGCGTAGGCGGGTCTAATCAGCCCCAGCATTTT
abundance: once; d_gene: NA; v_gene: TRBV5-4; j_gene: TRBJ1-1; CDR3aa: CASSARSTEAFF; CDR3nt: TGTGCCAGCAGCGCCCGTAGTACTGAAGCTTTCTTT
abundance: NA; d_gene: NA; v_gene: TRBV7-8; j_gene: TRBJ2-7; CDR3aa: CASSLVAGEYEQYF; CDR3nt: TGTGCCAGCAGCTTAGTGGCAGGGGAGTACGAGCAGTACTTC
abundance: NA; d_gene: NA; v_gene: TRBV6-5; j_gene: TRBJ1-5; CDR3aa: CASSYGAIGQPQHF; CDR3nt: TGTGCCAGCAGTTACGGGGCTATTGGACAGCCCCAGCATTTT
abundance: NA; d_gene: TRBD1; v_gene: TRBV11-1; j_gene: TRBJ2-7; CDR3aa: CASSPDRVNDEQYF; CDR3nt: TGTGCCAGCAGCCCCGACAGGGTTAATGACGAGCAGTACTTC
abundance: NA; d_gene: TRBD1; v_gene: TRBV5-4; j_gene: TRBJ2-2; CDR3aa: CASSPGGQGLSGELFF; CDR3nt: TGTGCCAGCAGCCCAGGGGGACAGGGGTTATCCGGGGAGCTGTTTTTT
abundance: NA; d_gene: NA; v_gene: TRBV7-3; j_gene: TRBJ1-1; CDR3aa: CASSRGAGRDEAFF; CDR3nt: TGTGCCAGCAGCCGAGGGGCTGGGAGGGATGAAGCTTTCTTT
abundance: NA; d_gene: TRBD2; v_gene: TRBV27; j_gene: TRBJ2-6; CDR3aa: CASSLMRGRTGANVLTF; CDR3nt: TGTGCCAGCAGTTTAATGCGGGGGAGGACTGGGGCCAACGTCCTGACTTTC
abundance: few; d_gene: NA; v_gene: TRBV7-3; j_gene: TRBJ1-5; CDR3aa: CASSLRGGQPQHF; CDR3nt: TGTGCCAGCAGCTTACGGGGTGGCCAGCCCCAGCATTTT
abundance: few; d_gene: TRBD2; v_gene: TRBV5-1; j_gene: TRBJ2-2; CDR3aa: CASGRGAGELFF; CDR3nt: TGCGCCAGCGGACGGGGGGCCGGGGAGCTGTTTTTT
abundance: NA; d_gene: TRBD1; v_gene: TRBV4-1; j_gene: TRBJ1-4; CDR3aa: CASSQDLSGFRGLWELFF; CDR3nt: TGCGCCAGCAGCCAAGATTTATCGGGCTTCAGGGGGCTCTGGGAACTGTTTTTT
abundance: NA; d_gene: NA; v_gene: TRBV6-1; j_gene: TRBJ1-2; CDR3aa: CASSEANRYGGYTF; CDR3nt: TGTGCCAGCAGTGAAGCGAACAGGTACGGTGGCTACACCTTC
abundance: NA; d_gene: NA; v_gene: TRBV15; j_gene: TRBJ1-5; CDR3aa: CATSRDGRGANQPQHF; CDR3nt: TGTGCCACCAGCAGAGACGGCAGGGGAGCTAATCAGCCCCAGCATTTT
abundance: NA; d_gene: NA; v_gene: TRBV4-3; j_gene: TRBJ1-4; CDR3aa: CASSLSPFGEKLFF; CDR3nt: TGCGCCAGCAGCCTTAGTCCCTTTGGTGAAAAACTGTTTTTT
abundance: once; d_gene: TRBD2; v_gene: TRBV27; j_gene: TRBJ2-5; CDR3aa: CASRPSGGWKTQYF; CDR3nt: TGTGCCAGCAGACCAAGCGGGGGGTGGAAGACCCAGTACTTC
abundance: NA; d_gene: NA; v_gene: TRBV21-1; j_gene: TRBJ2-5; CDR3aa: CASSKQALREETQYF; CDR3nt: TGTGCCAGCAGCAAACAGGCCCTAAGGGAGGAGACCCAGTACTTC
abundance: NA; d_gene: NA; v_gene: TRBV15; j_gene: TRBJ1-6; CDR3aa: CATSRTGTLNSPLHF; CDR3nt: TGTGCCACCAGCAGGACCGGGACACTAAATTCACCCCTCCACTTT
abundance: NA; d_gene: TRBD2; v_gene: TRBV4-3; j_gene: TRBJ2-1; CDR3aa: CASSQDGVGGASYNEQFF; CDR3nt: TGCGCCAGCAGCCAAGATGGGGTCGGGGGGGCCTCCTACAATGAGCAGTTCTTC
abundance: NA; d_gene: TRBD2; v_gene: TRBV6-5; j_gene: TRBJ2-7; CDR3aa: CASRGGAEQYF; CDR3nt: TGTGCCAGCCGGGGGGGGGCCGAGCAGTACTTC
abundance: NA; d_gene: NA; v_gene: TRBV21-1; j_gene: TRBJ2-5; CDR3aa: CASSKDDGTGREETQYF; CDR3nt: TGTGCCAGCAGCAAAGATGATGGGACAGGGAGGGAGGAGACCCAGTACTTC
abundance: NA; d_gene: TRBD1; v_gene: TRBV5-1; j_gene: TRBJ2-2; CDR3aa: CASTTRTGQNTGELFF; CDR3nt: TGCGCCAGCACAACCCGGACAGGACAAAACACCGGGGAGCTGTTTTTT
abundance: few; d_gene: NA; v_gene: TRBV2; j_gene: TRBJ1-4; CDR3aa: CASRGFGEKLFF; CDR3nt: TGTGCCAGCCGGGGGTTTGGCGAAAAACTGTTTTTT
abundance: NA; d_gene: NA; v_gene: TRBV7-3; j_gene: TRBJ1-4; CDR3aa: CASSLTGPEKLFF; CDR3nt: TGTGCCAGCAGCTTAACGGGCCCAGAAAAACTGTTTTTT
abundance: NA; d_gene: NA; v_gene: TRBV6-5; j_gene: TRBJ2-2; CDR3aa: CATSLVGELFF; CDR3nt: TGTGCCACCTCCCTAGTCGGGGAGCTGTTTTTT
abundance: NA; d_gene: TRBD1; v_gene: TRBV13; j_gene: TRBJ2-3; CDR3aa: CASSQRGRDREGTDTQYF; CDR3nt: TGTGCCAGCAGCCAGCGGGGCCGGGACAGGGAGGGGACAGATACGCAGTATTTT
abundance: NA; d_gene: NA; v_gene: TRBV5-6; j_gene: TRBJ1-5; CDR3aa: CASTQWGVQPQHF; CDR3nt: TGTGCCAGCACTCAATGGGGAGTTCAGCCCCAGCATTTT
abundance: NA; d_gene: TRBD1; v_gene: TRBV6-6; j_gene: TRBJ1-1; CDR3aa: CASSWGQLNTEAFF; CDR3nt: TGTGCCAGCAGTTGGGGACAGTTGAACACTGAAGCTTTCTTT
abundance: NA; d_gene: NA; v_gene: TRBV9; j_gene: TRBJ1-1; CDR3aa: CASSVVSSMNTEAFF; CDR3nt: TGTGCCAGCAGCGTAGTGTCCAGTATGAACACTGAAGCTTTCTTT
abundance: NA; d_gene: NA; v_gene: TRBV6-5; j_gene: TRBJ2-7; CDR3aa: CASRLQGPGEQYF; CDR3nt: TGTGCCAGCAGATTACAGGGTCCCGGCGAGCAGTACTTC
abundance: NA; d_gene: NA; v_gene: TRBV7-8; j_gene: TRBJ1-2; CDR3aa: CASSLGVGPSGYTF; CDR3nt: TGTGCCAGCAGCTTAGGGGTGGGCCCGAGTGGCTACACCTTC
abundance: NA; d_gene: TRBD2; v_gene: TRBV5-1; j_gene: TRBJ2-7; CDR3aa: CASSPPTSGYEQYF; CDR3nt: TGCGCCAGCAGCCCGCCGACTAGCGGCTACGAGCAGTACTTC
abundance: NA; d_gene: NA; v_gene: TRBV7-2; j_gene: TRBJ1-1; CDR3aa: CASSLGRGWTEAFF; CDR3nt: TGTGCCAGCAGCTTAGGCAGGGGATGGACTGAAGCTTTCTTT
abundance: NA; d_gene: NA; v_gene: TRBV5-1; j_gene: TRBJ1-3; CDR3aa: CASSLGIGDTIYF; CDR3nt: TGCGCCAGCAGCTTGGGCATCGGAGACACCATATATTTT
abundance: few; d_gene: TRBD2; v_gene: TRBV9; j_gene: TRBJ2-3; CDR3aa: CASSQRGTGTDTQYF; CDR3nt: TGTGCCAGCAGCCAGCGGGGCACGGGCACAGATACGCAGTATTTT